This is a list of T cell receptor beta chains from one sample in a study of blood T cell repertoires in COVID-19. TCRdb keeps only in-frame clones here, not all; method: immunoSEQ multiplex PCR. Found here are over 100,000 clones, 70% to 90% of them singletons; the top ten hold 10%. The material sequenced was peripheral blood. The receptors were sampled from a man aged 45 to 65 with acute or convalescent COVID-19. Each CDR3 is given with its conserved first and last residue. The D gene is left open where the match is weak. Some rows have no size entry. The others give once, few or many, or a class for an expanded clone.

j_call | cdr3_length | clone_size | v_call | d_call | cdr3_aa | cdr3_nt
TRBJ1-5 | 15 | once | TRBV11-2 | . | CASSLSWGGNQPQHF | TGTGCCAGCAGCTTAAGCTGGGGAGGCAATCAGCCCCAGCATTTT
TRBJ2-2 | 13 | . | TRBV5-1 | . | CASTGTSTGELFF | TGCGCCAGCACCGGGACAAGCACCGGGGAGCTGTTTTTT
TRBJ1-4 | 17 | . | TRBV7-9 | TRBD1 | CASSFAYVGTGGQKLFF | TGTGCCAGCAGCTTCGCCTATGTTGGGACAGGGGGACAAAAACTGTTTTTT
TRBJ1-1 | 14 | . | TRBV5-1 | TRBD1 | CASSTDRPNTEAFF | TGCGCCAGCAGCACGGACAGGCCGAACACTGAAGCTTTCTTT
TRBJ1-5 | 12 | . | TRBV14 | . | CASSQVRRPQHF | TGTGCCAGCAGCCAAGTACGGAGGCCCCAGCATTTT
TRBJ1-5 | 13 | . | TRBV6-6 | TRBD1 | CASRRQGNQPQHF | TGTGCCAGCAGGCGACAGGGGAATCAGCCCCAGCATTTT
TRBJ2-1 | 14 | . | TRBV20-1 | TRBD2 | CSASKLAGVDEQFF | TGCAGTGCTAGTAAACTAGCGGGAGTGGATGAGCAGTTCTTC
TRBJ1-2 | 13 | . | TRBV27 | . | CASSSAGEYGYTF | TGTGCCAGCAGTTCGGCCGGAGAATATGGCTACACCTTC
TRBJ2-7 | 14 | . | TRBV3-1/TRBV3-2 | . | CASSQEAGLGEQYF | TGTGCCAGCAGCCAAGAAGCAGGGTTGGGCGAGCAGTACTTC
TRBJ2-1 | 20 | once | TRBV1 | . | CTSSPSSLAGVAMGYNEQFF | TGCACCAGCAGCCCCTCCTCACTAGCGGGAGTGGCGATGGGCTACAATGAGCAGTTCTTC
TRBJ1-4 | 19 | . | TRBV13 | . | CASSLGFPPRVATNEKLFF | TGTGCCAGCAGCTTAGGCTTTCCCCCTCGGGTAGCAACTAATGAAAAACTGTTTTTT
TRBJ2-7 | 12 | . | TRBV28 | . | CASRSQGYEQYF | TGTGCCAGCAGGTCGCAGGGCTACGAGCAGTACTTC
TRBJ1-5 | 15 | . | TRBV7-8 | . | CASSPRATGNQPQHF | TGTGCCAGCAGCCCGAGGGCTACAGGCAATCAGCCCCAGCATTTT
TRBJ2-7 | 15 | . | TRBV4-1 | TRBD1 | CASSQPGTGDYEQYF | TGCGCCAGCAGCCAACCCGGGACAGGTGACTACGAGCAGTACTTC
TRBJ1-6 | 16 | . | TRBV5-1 | TRBD1 | CASSSSGQGSHSPLHF | TGCGCCAGCAGCTCAAGCGGACAGGGATCACATTCACCCCTCCACTTT
TRBJ2-7 | 14 | . | TRBV18 | . | CASSQTTGIYEQYF | TGTGCCAGCTCACAAACCACAGGGATCTACGAGCAGTACTTC
TRBJ2-1 | 16 | once | TRBV27 | . | CASRLRLGGTLNEQFF | TGTGCCAGCCGACTTAGGTTGGGGGGAACCCTCAATGAGCAGTTCTTC
TRBJ1-2 | 14 | . | TRBV15 | . | CATSTGSRGYGYTF | TGTGCCACCAGCACAGGGTCTCGGGGGTATGGCTACACCTTC
TRBJ2-5 | 15 | . | TRBV4-1 | . | CASSQGPAGWETQYF | TGCGCCAGCAGCCAAGGACCCGCGGGGTGGGAGACCCAGTACTTC
TRBJ1-4 | 14 | few | TRBV15 | . | CATSRGAMGEKLFF | TGTGCCACCAGCAGGGGGGCGATGGGTGAAAAACTGTTTTTT
TRBJ2-1 | 14 | . | TRBV13 | TRBD1 | CASSATDRVHEQFF | TGTGCCAGCAGCGCTACGGACAGGGTCCATGAGCAGTTCTTC
TRBJ1-1 | 14 | . | TRBV5-1 | . | CASSLITENTEAFF | TGCGCCAGCAGCTTGATCACAGAGAACACTGAAGCTTTCTTT
TRBJ1-1 | 15 | . | TRBV4-1 | . | CASSQGVNRNTEAFF | TGCGCCAGCAGCCAAGGGGTCAACAGGAACACTGAAGCTTTCTTT
TRBJ1-2 | 14 | . | TRBV5-1 | TRBD1 | CASSLSDRGRSYTF | TGCGCCAGCAGCTTGAGCGACAGGGGGCGGAGCTACACCTTC
TRBJ1-5 | 17 | . | TRBV28 | . | CASTLPRGDYSNQPQHF | TGTGCCAGCACCCTCCCTAGAGGGGACTATAGCAATCAGCCCCAGCATTTT
TRBJ2-1 | 16 | . | TRBV4-1 | . | CASSQDNRESYNEQFF | TGCGCCAGCAGCCAAGACAACAGGGAGTCCTACAATGAGCAGTTCTTC
TRBJ2-2 | 18 | . | TRBV2 | TRBD2 | CASSVTGTSGVGAGELFF | TGTGCCAGCAGTGTCACCGGGACTAGCGGGGTTGGGGCCGGGGAGCTGTTTTTT
TRBJ2-1 | 13 | . | TRBV25-1 | TRBD1 | CASSLSGGNEQFF | TGTGCCAGCAGCCTTTCAGGGGGCAATGAGCAGTTCTTC
TRBJ1-6 | 15 | . | TRBV27 | TRBD1 | CASSFRDRDNSPLHF | TGTGCCAGCAGTTTCCGGGACAGGGATAATTCACCCCTCCACTTT
TRBJ1-6 | 17 | . | TRBV11-2 | . | CASSLVVGGSGNSPLHF | TGTGCCAGCAGCTTAGTTGTAGGGGGATCGGGTAATTCACCCCTCCACTTT
TRBJ1-5 | 15 | . | TRBV9 | . | CASSVAPSEDQPQHF | TGTGCCAGCAGCGTAGCCCCCTCCGAGGATCAGCCCCAGCATTTT
TRBJ1-1 | 12 | . | TRBV15 | . | CATSRINGQAFF | TGTGCCACCAGCAGGATTAACGGTCAAGCTTTCTTT
TRBJ1-3 | 15 | . | TRBV5-5 | . | CASSWTASSGNTIYF | TGTGCCAGCAGCTGGACAGCCAGCTCTGGAAACACCATATATTTT
TRBJ2-2 | 12 | . | TRBV11-1 | . | CASSRGTGELFF | TGTGCCAGCAGCAGAGGGACCGGGGAGCTGTTTTTT
TRBJ2-7 | 14 | . | TRBV7-2 | TRBD2 | CASSFSGSDLEQYF | TGTGCCAGCAGCTTTAGCGGGAGTGATCTCGAGCAGTACTTC
TRBJ1-1 | 14 | . | TRBV7-9 | TRBD1 | CASSLAGQGAGAFF | TGTGCCAGCAGCTTAGCGGGCCAGGGGGCAGGGGCTTTCTTT
TRBJ2-3 | 15 | . | TRBV5-1 | . | CASSLSDGAVDTQYF | TGCGCCAGCAGCTTGTCGGATGGGGCTGTCGATACGCAGTATTTT
TRBJ2-7 | 14 | . | TRBV3-1/TRBV3-2 | TRBD1 | CASSPGTVVYEQYF | TGTGCCAGCAGCCCCGGGACAGTAGTCTACGAGCAGTACTTC
TRBJ1-1 | 15 | . | TRBV27 | TRBD1 | CAVKPGTGWNTEAFF | TGTGCCGTTAAACCCGGGACAGGATGGAACACTGAAGCTTTCTTT
TRBJ1-1 | 14 | . | TRBV28 | . | CASRPGTPTTEAFF | TGTGCCAGCAGGCCCGGGACACCGACCACTGAAGCTTTCTTT
TRBJ2-5 | 12 | . | TRBV7-9 | . | CASSLALRDQYF | TGTGCCAGCAGCTTAGCCCTCCGGGACCAGTACTTC